This is a list of T cell receptor beta chains from one sample in a study of identical twins. TCRdb redid the calling of the 5' RACE reads with MiXCR, one entry per CDR3 protein. Of some 240,000 distinct CDR3 sequences listed, about 10% are singletons. Sequencing was performed on memory T cells sorted from blood. All receptors come from a man aged 45-65 years in good health. CDR3s include the opening cysteine and the closing phenylalanine or tryptophan. Size values are once, few and many counts, or a class for expanded clones, and some rows have none.

TRBV18	few	TRBJ2-5	CASSARGETQYF
TRBV20-1	many	TRBJ2-7	CSAPSQRSSSYEQYF
TRBV6-4	NA	TRBJ2-2	CASSEGESGELFF
TRBV10-3	NA	TRBJ1-5	CAISRDNYQPQHF
TRBV10-3	many	TRBJ2-1	CAISDQQTRFF
TRBV27	many	TRBJ2-5	CASRGGRGRGTQYF
TRBV2	many	TRBJ2-7	CASSGASGGPYEQYF
TRBV7-2	NA	TRBJ2-1	CASTWGGRYNEQFF
TRBV28	NA	TRBJ2-2	CASTRPGRVNTGELFF
TRBV2	many	TRBJ1-1	CASSEGTGGYGAFF
TRBV12-3/TRBV12-4	NA	TRBJ1-6	CASSLMGTDSPLHF
TRBV20-1	many	TRBJ1-4	CSAREAVTNEKLFF
TRBV12-3/TRBV12-4	few	TRBJ2-2	CASIPSGGPPTGELFF
TRBV20-1	NA	TRBJ1-1	CSARRAGGTEAFF
TRBV5-1	NA	TRBJ1-2	CASSLDQGDYGYTF
TRBV20-1	NA	TRBJ2-1	CSARDLTGLAGYNEQFF
TRBV20-1	few	TRBJ2-7	CSARTTGGTGRPEQYF
TRBV20-1	few	TRBJ2-7	CSAPDLSYEQYF
TRBV7-2	many	TRBJ2-1	CASRVAQGTYNEQFF
TRBV6-1	many	TRBJ2-7	CAVGRSSYEQYF
TRBV7-2	many	TRBJ2-1	CASSLDGRDYNEQFF
TRBV20-1	few	TRBJ2-1	CSAGAGLAGETYNEQFF
TRBV6-2/TRBV6-3	NA	TRBJ2-7	CASSNGLVGFEQYF
TRBV11-2	NA	TRBJ2-3	CASSPTASGGADTQYF
TRBV30	few	TRBJ1-5	CAWSVRSGQGEQPQHF
TRBV7-2	many	TRBJ2-7	CASSFSGFSSSYEQYF
TRBV7-3	NA	TRBJ1-1	CASSLYGGITEAFF
TRBV20-1	many	TRBJ2-3	CSASGGVTDTQYF
TRBV28	many	TRBJ1-3	CASSGGQGDPLGNTIYF
TRBV11-2	NA	TRBJ2-5	CASSLLAGAGETQYF
TRBV12-3/TRBV12-4	many	TRBJ2-3	CASSKRGGGTQYF
TRBV29-1	NA	TRBJ2-5	CSVRPGTGANRLQETQYF
TRBV2	NA	TRBJ2-3	CASSRDRGAGGSYTQYF
TRBV4-3	NA	TRBJ1-2	CASSQESGTAPVYGYTF
TRBV6-5	NA	TRBJ1-1	CASSYSEDTEAFF
TRBV13	NA	TRBJ2-7	CASSPKAGETYEQYF
TRBV7-2	NA	TRBJ2-2	CASRLLAANTGELFF
TRBV15	NA	TRBJ2-1	CATSTGVTTSNEQFF
TRBV6-1	many	TRBJ2-1	CASSEDIDLEQFF
TRBV7-9	NA	TRBJ1-5	CASSLIGSVDQPQHF
TRBV20-1	few	TRBJ2-7	CSARAIRGGAYEQYF
TRBV6-2/TRBV6-3	many	TRBJ1-5	CASSNPGTLGPQHF
TRBV20-1	many	TRBJ2-5	CSATPLAGAQETQYF